What follows are 28 T cell receptor beta chains derived from one specimen sequenced in a study of cytomegalovirus exposure and HLA in healthy donors. Sequencing used immunoSEQ multiplex PCR; TCRdb keeps in-frame clones, though not all of them. Found here are 200,000 to 300,000 clones, roughly 91% of them singletons; the top ten hold 3% to 3.5%. Material: PBMCs. The source is a woman younger than 45 in good health and CMV-seronegative.

The DNA for the CDR3 is TGTGCCAGCAGCCAAGCGGGACTTTCGTTCGCCGCAGATACGCAGTATTTT. Its translation is CASSQAGLSFAADTQYF. The chain links TRBV14 to TRBJ2-3, with D perhaps TRBD2 (6 bases). The CDR3 is made up of 17 amino acids. V was pared by 1 base and J by 4 bases, with 18 bases between. CDR1 SGHDN and CDR2 FVKESK come from the germline V gene. Based on the CDR3 plus reference TRBV14 and TRBJ2-3, the full variable domain is EAGVTQFPSHSVIEKGQTVTLRCDPISGHDNLYWYRRVMGKEIKFLLHFVKESKQDESGMPNNRFLAERTGGTYSTLKVQPAELEDSGVYFCASSQAGLSFAADTQYFGPGTRLTVL.

The rearrangement links TRBV11-3 to TRBJ2-1, with D perhaps TRBD1 or TRBD2 (6 bases each). The V end was cut by 5 bases, the J end by 6 bases, with 20 bases between. This CDR3 contains 16 residues. The germline CDR1 and CDR2 sequences are SGHNT and YENEEA. As DNA, the CDR3 is TGTGCCAGCAGCCCGGGACTCGGTAGCAGGGGCAATGAGCAGTTCTTC. Translation: CASSPGLGSRGNEQFF.

The rearrangement joins TRBV6-6 to TRBJ2-1; no clear D. In germline, CDR1 is MNHNY, CDR2 SVGAGI (reference sequence). The CDR3 has 13 amino acids. Trimming left V 2 bases short and J 9 bases short, with 11 bases between. CDR3 sequence reads: CASSYPGPSEQFF. The CDR3 nucleotides are TGTGCCAGCAGTTACCCCGGGCCCAGTGAGCAGTTCTTC.

The rearrangement links TRBV6-1 to TRBJ2-1, with D possibly being TRBD2 (5 bases). This CDR3 is built from 15 residues. The V and J ends lost 6 bases and 9 bases respectively, with 21 bases between them. CDR1 is MNHNS and CDR2 is SASEGT in the germline V gene. CDR3 sequence: CASRTIRTLSGEQFF. CDR3 nucleotide sequence: TGTGCCAGCAGAACCATCCGGACTCTCTCGGGTGAGCAGTTCTTC.

The rearrangement uses TRBV27 and TRBJ2-7; D is perhaps TRBD2 (5 bases). The CDR3 length is 14 residues. The germline V and J ends were trimmed by 7 bases and 0 bases, with 13 bases remaining between them. CDR1 is MNHEY, CDR2 SMNVEV, per germline (reference sequence). The CDR3 DNA reads TGTGCCAGCACGTCAAGCGGCAGCTCCTACGAGCAGTACTTC. Translated: CASTSSGSSYEQYF.

This clone has a handful of counts. The chain joins TRBV6-6 to TRBJ1-1; 9 positions match TRBD1. The V segment lost 2 bases and the J segment 4 bases; nucleotides outside the gene matches: 2. Germline V gene lookup returns CDR1 MNHNY and CDR2 SVGAGI (reference sequence). The CDR3 has 14 amino acids. The DNA for the CDR3 is TGTGCCAGCAGTTACGACAGGGGGACCACTGAAGCTTTCTTT. Encoded protein: CASSYDRGTTEAFF.

The chain links TRBV6-6 to TRBJ2-2, with D perhaps matching TRBD1 (6 bases). Trimming stripped 6 bases from V and 4 bases from J, with 9 bases between. CDR1 MNHNY and CDR2 SVGAGI come from the germline V gene (reference sequence). The CDR3 totals 13 residues. The DNA of the CDR3 is TGTGCCAGCAGAATGGACAGCACCGGGGAGCTGTTTTTT. It specifies CASRMDSTGELFF.

The chain carries TRBV5-1 and TRBJ1-2; 7 positions match TRBD1. This CDR3 region has 12 residues. Germline lookup yields CDR1 SGHRS and CDR2 YFSETQ. After removal of 9 bases from V and 5 bases from J, the junction contained 7 bases not matched to a gene. CDR3: CATRDRGYGYTF. The CDR3 DNA follows: TGCGCCACCCGGGACAGAGGGTATGGCTACACCTTC.

Notes on this clone: Other DNA variants within this sample encode the same CDR3. The chain is built from TRBV7-9 and TRBJ2-3; the D is unclear. The CDR3 is made up of 13 amino acids. CDR1 is SEHNR and CDR2 is FQNEAQ in the germline V gene (reference sequence). The ends were cut back, 0 bases at V and 6 bases at J, with 7 bases in the middle. CDR3 sequence: CASSLAGSDTQYF. Here the CDR3 DNA reads TGTGCCAGCAGCTTAGCGGGGTCCGATACGCAGTATTTT.

The chain recombines TRBV29-1 with TRBJ1-1; no reliable D call. Germline lookup yields CDR1 SQVTM and CDR2 ANQGSEA. This CDR3 spans 11 amino acids. Trimming removed 4 bases at V and 0 bases at J, with 3 bases between. The CDR3 loop reads CSVVVNTEAFF. Written as DNA, the CDR3 is TGCAGCGTTGTCGTGAACACTGAAGCTTTCTTT. Full variable domain (rest looked up from reference TRBV29-1 and TRBJ1-1): SAVISQKPSRDICQRGTSLTIQCQVDSQVTMMFWYRQQPGQSLTLIATANQGSEATYESGFVIDKFPISRPNLTFSTLTVSNMSPEDSSIYLCSVVVNTEAFFGQGTRLTVV.

The J gene is TRBJ2-6, the V gene TRBV10-2; D remains unclear. Germline V gene data show CDR1 as WSHSY and CDR2 as SAAADI. CDR3 size: 12 residues. Between the trimmed V and J ends, which lost 6 bases and 0 bases, there was a span of 0 bases. CDR3 amino acids: CASSSGANVLTF. In DNA, the CDR3 is TGCGCCAGCAGCTCTGGGGCCAACGTCCTGACTTTC.

The chain couples TRBV10-2 to TRBJ2-2; 7 nucleotides match TRBD1. In germline, CDR1 is WSHSY, CDR2 SAAADI. Losses at the gene ends were 8 bases for V and 7 bases for J; bases not matched to a gene: 13. The CDR3 sequence is 15 residues long. The CDR3 region is CASLSTEGAYGELFF. For the CDR3, the DNA is TGCGCCAGCCTGAGCACCGAGGGGGCATACGGGGAGCTGTTTTTT.

The chain carries TRBV4-3 and TRBJ1-3, with D perhaps TRBD1 (6 bases). In germline, CDR1 is LGHNA, CDR2 YSLEER. This CDR3 spans 15 amino acids. Deletions cut 2 bases from V and 4 bases from J, with 12 bases between. CDR3 DNA sequence: TGCGCCAGCAGCCAAAAACAAGGGGGAGGAAACACCATATATTTT. This encodes CASSQKQGGGNTIYF.

The chain has TRBV29-1 and TRBJ2-4; D ambiguous. This CDR3 comprises 12 residues. Germline V gene lookup returns CDR1 SQVTM and CDR2 ANQGSEA. Trimming stripped 0 bases from V and 6 bases from J, with 6 bases between. CDR3 nucleotide sequence: TGCAGCGTTGAAGATCCGAGAAACATTCAGTACTTC. Amino acids: CSVEDPRNIQYF.

As concerns this clone: This CDR3 is also generated by other DNA sequences in the sample. The V call is TRBV19, the J call TRBJ2-7; the D is unclear. The V end was cut by 3 bases, the J end by 2 bases, with 5 bases between. Germline V gives CDR1 LNHDA, CDR2 SQIVND (reference sequence). The CDR3 is 12 residues long. DNA of the CDR3: TGTGCCAGTAGTATCGGTACCTACGAGCAGTACTTC. Translating it yields CASSIGTYEQYF.

The rearrangement uses TRBV28 and TRBJ2-1; D is undetermined. This CDR3 has 16 residues. Germline V gives CDR1 MDHEN, CDR2 SYDVKM. V lost 5 bases and J lost 2, with 16 bases in between. The CDR3 reads CASSPISNQAYNEQFF. The CDR3 DNA sequence: TGTGCCAGCAGTCCCATTAGCAATCAGGCCTACAATGAGCAGTTCTTC.

This clone was counted between two and nine times. The CDR3 loop is CASSPKLAGGGELFF. In nucleotides, the CDR3 is TGTGCCAGCAGCCCGAAACTAGCGGGAGGCGGGGAGCTGTTTTTT. The J gene is TRBJ2-2, the V gene TRBV7-7; TRBD2 matches 12 bases. The trim removed 5 bases at V and 7 bases at J, leaving 5 bases unmatched. CDR1 is SSHAT and CDR2 is FNYEAQ in the germline V gene (reference sequence). This CDR3 spans 15 amino acids.

V is TRBV28 and J is TRBJ1-1; 9 bases map to TRBD1. This CDR3 contains 16 residues. The J segment lost 4 bases and the V segment lost 6 bases, leaving 12 bases of the junction unmatched. Germline V CDR1 and CDR2: MDHEN, SYDVKM. The CDR3 loop is CASRPGTGRVVTEAFF. CDR3 nucleotide sequence: TGTGCCAGCAGACCCGGGACAGGGAGAGTAGTCACTGAAGCTTTCTTT.

V and J are TRBV28 and TRBJ2-7; 9 nucleotides line up with TRBD1. The germline V gene has CDR1 MDHEN and CDR2 SYDVKM. After removal of 5 bases from V and 5 bases from J, the junction contained 10 bases not matched to a gene. This CDR3 spans 15 amino acids. The CDR3 sequence is CASSPSGTGLNEQYF. The DNA for the CDR3 is TGTGCCAGCAGTCCCTCCGGGACAGGGTTAAACGAGCAGTACTTC. The full variable domain, its missing parts supplied by reference TRBV28 and TRBJ2-7, is DVKVTQSSRYLVKRTGEKVFLECVQDMDHENMFWYRQDPGLGLRLIYFSYDVKMKEKGDIPEGYSVSREKKERFSLILESASTNQTSMYLCASSPSGTGLNEQYFGPGTRLTVT.

The J gene is TRBJ2-7, the V gene TRBV15; D gene unclear. The CDR3 runs 14 residues. V gave up 0 bases and J gave up 1 base, with 7 bases separating them. CDR1 is LNHNV, CDR2 YYDKDF, per germline (reference sequence). Written as DNA, the CDR3 is TGTGCCACCAGCAGAGAACAGAGATCCTACGAGCAGTACTTC. Translating gives CATSREQRSYEQYF.

The gene calls are TRBV5-1 and TRBJ1-3; D gene uncertain. Trimming pared 3 bases from V and 2 bases from J, leaving 9 bases between. The germline V gene encodes CDR1 SGHRS and CDR2 YFSETQ. The CDR3 covers 14 residues. The DNA for the CDR3 is TGCGCCAGCAGCTCATCCGGGGCTGGAAACACCATATATTTT. It yields the protein CASSSSGAGNTIYF.

This clone was observed once. V usage is TRBV4-3 and J usage is TRBJ2-2; no clear D. The CDR3 spans 13 residues. Germline V gives CDR1 LGHNA, CDR2 YSLEER. V was clipped by 0 bases and J by 11 bases, with 10 bases between them. CDR3 nucleotide sequence: TGCGCCAGCAGCCAAGATCTCGGCCTTGAGCTGTTTTTT. It encodes CASSQDLGLELFF.

This chain connects TRBV7-9 to TRBJ2-1, with a weak D call TRBD2 (6 bases). Per the germline V gene, CDR1 is SEHNR and CDR2 is FQNEAQ (reference sequence). V was shortened by 5 bases and J by 1 base, with 15 bases between the two germline ends. The length of the CDR3 is 16 residues. The CDR3 DNA follows: TGTGCCAGCAGCCCCATCGGGAGAGTGTCCTACAATGAGCAGTTCTTC. This gives the protein CASSPIGRVSYNEQFF.

This chain links TRBV25-1 with TRBJ2-7; 11 bases are shared with TRBD1. J lost 6 bases, V lost 6 bases, and 4 bases had no gene match. Germline V lookup: CDR1 MGHDK, CDR2 SYGVNS. The CDR3 consists of 13 residues. The CDR3 nucleotides are TGTGCCAGCAGGGACAGGGGGCGACGCGAGCAGTACTTC. As protein: CASRDRGRREQYF.

The genes are TRBV7-9 and TRBJ2-3; no firm D call. The CDR3 covers 13 residues. V was cut by 2 bases and J by 5 bases, with 8 bases left in between. Germline assignment: CDR1 SEHNR and CDR2 FQNEAQ (reference sequence). CDR3 loop: CASSLPLGDTQYF. The DNA for the CDR3 is TGTGCCAGCAGCTTACCCCTGGGAGATACGCAGTATTTT.

J is TRBJ2-1 and V is TRBV10-3; D not resolved. CDR3 size: 13 residues. V dropped 3 bases and J dropped 4 bases, with 7 bases sitting between them. CDR1 and CDR2 (germline): ENHRY, SYGVKD. The CDR3 protein is CAISESVYNEQFF. CDR3 sequence (DNA): TGTGCCATCAGTGAATCCGTTTACAATGAGCAGTTCTTC.

This chain links TRBV7-9 with TRBJ2-5; D is perhaps TRBD1 or TRBD2 (5 bases each). Germline CDR1 SEHNR, CDR2 FQNEAQ (reference sequence). Trimming left V 5 bases short and J 1 base short, with 14 bases between. The CDR3 has 15 amino acids. The CDR3 is CASSQSWGPQETQYF. The CDR3 DNA is TGTGCCAGCAGCCAGTCCTGGGGACCCCAAGAGACCCAGTACTTC.

J is TRBJ2-7 and V is TRBV7-8; D gene uncertain. V gave up 3 bases and J gave up 0 bases, with 6 bases separating them. The CDR3 spans 13 residues. CDR1 and CDR2 from the germline V gene are SGHVS and FQNEAQ. The DNA for the CDR3 is TGTGCCAGCAGCTTCGGAAACTCCTACGAGCAGTACTTC. The encoded protein is CASSFGNSYEQYF.